What follows are 18 T cell receptor beta chains derived from one specimen sequenced in a study of siplizumab effects on memory and regulatory T cells. Profiling relied on immunoSEQ multiplex PCR, and the TCRdb table lists in-frame clones only, not all of them. The table records 100,000 to 110,000 clones, 85% to 95% of them present only once. The sample comprised non-Treg CD4+ T cells sorted from blood. These receptors came from a human donor in good health.

This rearrangement joins TRBV7-3 to TRBJ1-2, with TRBD1 identical over 8 bases. There are 16 residues in the CDR3. Losses at the gene ends were 5 bases for V and 6 bases for J; bases not matched to a gene: 14. Per germline, CDR1 SGHTA and CDR2 FQGTGA. CDR3 DNA sequence: TGTGCCAGCAGCCTGGGGACAGGTTATTCGGACGATGGCTACACCTTC. Translated, it gives CASSLGTGYSDDGYTF.

The rearrangement uses TRBV18 and TRBJ2-3; D is undetermined. The V gene's germline CDR1 is KGHSH and CDR2 LQKENI. The CDR3 runs 13 residues. The V and J ends lost 2 bases and 4 bases respectively, with 7 bases between them. DNA of the CDR3: TGTGCCAGCTCACCATACAGCGCAGATACGCAGTATTTT. This gives the protein CASSPYSADTQYF.

The genes are TRBV5-5 and TRBJ1-1, with unresolved D. The V end lost 0 bases, the J end lost 3 bases, and 9 bases lay between the germline ends. The CDR3 contains 14 residues. CDR1 is SGHKS and CDR2 is YYEKEE in the germline V gene (reference sequence). The CDR3 nucleotides are TGTGCCAGCAGCTTGGTGTACAGCTACACTGAAGCTTTCTTT. This gives the protein CASSLVYSYTEAFF.

This clone was observed once. The gene calls are TRBV30 and TRBJ1-4; 12 nucleotides align to TRBD1. The CDR3 is made up of 17 amino acids. Germline V gives CDR1 GTSNPN, CDR2 SVGIG (reference sequence). J lost 4 bases, V lost 2 bases, and 8 bases had no gene match. In DNA form, the CDR3 reads TGTGCCTGGAGTAACCGGGACAGGGGGCGCATTAATGAAAAACTGTTTTTT. Residues: CAWSNRDRGRINEKLFF.

The chain links TRBV2 to TRBJ2-3, with TRBD1 matching over 7 bases. The CDR3 totals 14 residues. V trimming: 4 bases; J trimming: 0 bases; junction bases outside the gene matches: 1. Germline CDR1 is SNHLY and CDR2 is FYNNEI. This CDR3 is CASSVQGSTDTQYF. Written as DNA, the CDR3 is TGTGCCAGCAGTGTACAGGGGAGCACAGATACGCAGTATTTT.

This rearrangement joins TRBV2 to TRBJ1-2, with D maybe TRBD1 (5 bases). Germline-derived CDR1 and CDR2 are SNHLY and FYNNEI. The length of the CDR3 is 13 residues. Trimming removed 6 bases at V and 8 bases at J, with 16 bases between. CDR3 in amino acids: CASRFEDRQGYTF. CDR3 in DNA: TGTGCCAGCAGATTCGAAGACAGACAGGGCTACACCTTC. Together with reference TRBV2 and TRBJ1-2, the CDR3 gives the full variable domain: EPEVTQTPSHQVTQMGQEVILRCVPISNHLYFYWYRQILGQKVEFLVSFYNNEISEKSEIFDDQFSVERPDGSNFTLKIRSTKLEDSAMYFCASRFEDRQGYTFGSGTRLTVV.

The rearrangement joins TRBV7-8 to TRBJ2-7; D unclear. Germline CDR1 and CDR2: SGHVS and FQNEAQ. CDR3 length equals 16 residues. Trimming pared 1 base from V and 3 bases from J, leaving 16 bases between. The CDR3 bases are TGTGCCAGCAGCTTAGATGCCGCGACACGCGTCTACGAGCAGTACTTC. Encoded protein: CASSLDAATRVYEQYF.

In nucleotides, the CDR3 is TGTGCCAGCAGCTTACCCGGGACTAGCGCGTACAATGAGCAGTTCTTC. Protein product: CASSLPGTSAYNEQFF. The chain joins TRBV5-6 to TRBJ2-1, with 10 bases lining up with TRBD2. Trimming removed 2 bases from V and 4 bases from J; junction bases left unmatched: 6. The CDR3 has 16 amino acids. The germline CDR1 and CDR2 sequences are SGHDT and YYEEEE.

The chain is built from TRBV5-5 and TRBJ2-4; D might be TRBD1 (6 bases). This CDR3 contains 18 residues. Germline CDR1 reads SGHKS; CDR2 reads YYEKEE (reference sequence). V was clipped by 2 bases and J by 6 bases, with 24 bases between them. The CDR3 DNA is TGTGCCAGCAGCTTATGGGGGCCGGGAACATCTGGGGGAAACATTCAGTACTTC. Translated: CASSLWGPGTSGGNIQYF.

The V gene is TRBV7-8, the J gene TRBJ2-7; the D is unclear. Germline V lookup: CDR1 SGHVS, CDR2 FQNEAQ. The CDR3 consists of 12 residues. Between the trimmed V and J ends, which lost 6 bases and 7 bases, there was a span of 13 bases. CDR3 sequence (DNA): TGTGCCAGCAGTACGATCCCGGAGGAGCAGTACTTC. This encodes CASSTIPEEQYF.

The chain uses TRBV6-5 and TRBJ2-3; perhaps TRBD1 as D (5 bases). The germline V and J ends were trimmed by 11 bases and 4 bases, with 16 bases remaining between them. The CDR3 has 13 amino acids. Looked up from germline, CDR1 is MNHEY and CDR2 is SVGAGI. CDR3 in DNA: TGTGCCGTCCAGAAGGGGATTGCAGATACGCAGTATTTT. This codes for CAVQKGIADTQYF.

J is TRBJ1-3 and V is TRBV18; 8 positions agree with TRBD1. The CDR3 is 17 residues long. V shed 5 bases, J shed 0 bases, and the junction held 9 bases outside the gene matches. Per germline, CDR1 KGHSH and CDR2 LQKENI. CDR3 sequence (DNA): TGTGCCAGCTCAACCCGACAGGGGTCGGACTCTGGAAACACCATATATTTT. Protein: CASSTRQGSDSGNTIYF.

The chain recombines TRBV7-9 with TRBJ2-7; 7 bases agree with TRBD2. The germline gives CDR1 SEHNR, CDR2 FQNEAQ (reference sequence). This CDR3 spans 16 amino acids. Trimming took 1 base from V and 4 from J; bases not matched to a gene: 10. The CDR3 DNA reads TGTGCCAGCAGCTTAGGAGTGGCGGGAGAAATTTACGAGCAGTACTTC. This codes for CASSLGVAGEIYEQYF. Full variable domain (outside the CDR3, taken from reference TRBV7-9 and TRBJ2-7): DTGVSQNPRHKITKRGQNVTFRCDPISEHNRLYWYRQTLGQGPEFLTYFQNEAQLEKSRLLSDRFSAERPKGSFSTLEIQRTEQGDSAMYLCASSLGVAGEIYEQYFGPGTRLTVT.

DNA for the CDR3: TGTGCCAGTAGTATCGGGGACAGGGGGTACACCGGGGAGCTGTTTTTT. It codes for CASSIGDRGYTGELFF. The rearrangement uses TRBV19 and TRBJ2-2; 11 bases agree with TRBD1. CDR3 length equals 16 residues. Germline V gene data show CDR1 as LNHDA and CDR2 as SQIVND (reference sequence). Losses at the gene ends were 3 bases for V and 3 bases for J; bases not matched to a gene: 3.

As for this clone: Its ends do not fully match the called genes, so a read error is possible. The rearrangement uses TRBV4-1 and TRBJ1-2; 8 bases agree with TRBD1. CDR1 is MGHRA and CDR2 is YSYEKL in the germline V gene. The CDR3 is made up of 18 amino acids. The CDR3 DNA follows: TGCGCCAGCAACCAAGTTACGCAGGGGGAGAGGACAGGGTACGGCTACACCTTC. The encoded protein is CASNQVTQGERTGYGYTF.

The V call is TRBV10-3, the J call TRBJ2-5, with D uncertain. Germline lookup yields CDR1 ENHRY and CDR2 SYGVKD. V was pared by 3 bases and J by 5 bases, with 10 bases between. The CDR3 runs 13 residues. CDR3 DNA: TGTGCCATCAGTGATCTCGGACGTGAGACCCAGTACTTC. Amino acids: CAISDLGRETQYF.

J is TRBJ1-3 and V is TRBV28, with TRBD1 identical over 12 bases. This CDR3 spans 15 amino acids. Germline lookup yields CDR1 MDHEN and CDR2 SYDVKM. V dropped 5 bases and J dropped 9; count of bases not matched to a gene: 8. CDR3: CASSRGQGAGGTIYF. Here the CDR3 DNA reads TGTGCCAGCAGTCGGGGACAGGGGGCCGGGGGCACCATATATTTT.

CDR3 protein: CASSLFLATKETQYF. DNA of the CDR3: TGTGCCAGCAGTTTGTTCCTGGCGACCAAAGAGACCCAGTACTTC. The J gene is TRBJ2-5, the V gene TRBV27; D gene uncertain. Per germline, CDR1 MNHEY and CDR2 SMNVEV (reference sequence). The CDR3 totals 15 residues. The V and J ends lost 3 bases and 3 bases respectively, with 14 bases between them.